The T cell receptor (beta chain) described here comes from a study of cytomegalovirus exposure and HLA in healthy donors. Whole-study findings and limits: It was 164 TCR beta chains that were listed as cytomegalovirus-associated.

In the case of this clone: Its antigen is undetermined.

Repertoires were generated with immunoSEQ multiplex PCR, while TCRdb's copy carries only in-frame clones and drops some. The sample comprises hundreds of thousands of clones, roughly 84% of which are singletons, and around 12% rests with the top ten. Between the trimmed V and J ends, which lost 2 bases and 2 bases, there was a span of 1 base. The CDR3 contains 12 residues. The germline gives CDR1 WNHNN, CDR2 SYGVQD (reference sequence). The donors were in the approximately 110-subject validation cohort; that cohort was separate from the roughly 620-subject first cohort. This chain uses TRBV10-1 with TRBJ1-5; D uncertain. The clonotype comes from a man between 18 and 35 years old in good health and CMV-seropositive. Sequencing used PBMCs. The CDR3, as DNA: TGCGCCAGCAGTGAGGGCAATCAGCCCCAGCATTTT. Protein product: CASSEGNQPQHF.